Here is one TCR beta chain with its context. What it binds is unknown. The sample originates from a study of identical twins. TCRdb redid the calling of the 5' RACE reads with MiXCR, one entry per CDR3 protein. The sample lists more than 1.5 million distinct CDR3 sequences, about 30% occurring once. Study-wide points: With monozygotic twins, out-of-frame TCR alpha sharing exceeded what models estimated.

This CDR3 is built from 14 residues. CDR1 is SGHRS, CDR2 YFSETQ, per germline. V was trimmed by 4 bases and J by 5 bases, leaving 14 bases between them. The source of this sequence is a newborn girl in good health. The gene calls are TRBV5-1 and TRBJ2-3; weak D call: TRBD1 (5 bases). The sequenced material came from cord blood. In DNA form, the CDR3 reads TGCGCCAGCAGCCCCCTGGCACAGGAAGATACGCAGTATTTT. This encodes CASSPLAQEDTQYF.